Below, 10 T cell receptor beta chains from the same sample are listed, as sequenced in a study of tumor and adjacent non-tumor tissue in lung cancer. This sample's RNA came from whole unsorted tissue. Distant lung tissue was collected more than 3 cm away from the tumor edge. Three rounds of nested PCR, following a modified ARM-PCR protocol, produced the TCRbeta library. TCRdb reprocessed the multiplex PCR reads via MiXCR and lists one record per CDR3 protein. In the table there are fewer than 45,000 distinct CDR3 sequences, roughly 62% of which are singletons. Sequencing was performed on distant non-tumor lung tissue. The receptor source for this set is a middle-aged woman with non-small cell lung cancer.

This clonotype was observed many times. The chain has TRBV4-1 and TRBJ2-6, with a tentative D call TRBD1 (6 bases). The CDR3 is 14 amino acids. V was cut by 8 bases and J by 4 bases, with 12 bases left in between. Per germline, CDR1 MGHRA and CDR2 YSYEKL. The CDR3 DNA is TGCGCCAGCGATCCAGGGGTAGGGGCCAACGTCCTGACTTTC. Translating gives CASDPGVGANVLTF.

V and J are TRBV11-2 and TRBJ2-1, with D tentatively TRBD2 (6 bases). The CDR3 has 17 residues. From germline, CDR1 is SGHAT and CDR2 FQNNGV. The V end was cut by 4 bases, the J end by 2 bases, with 18 bases between. The CDR3 sequence is CASSSFPGAAAYNEQFF. The CDR3 DNA sequence: TGTGCCAGCAGCTCTTTCCCGGGAGCGGCTGCCTACAATGAGCAGTTCTTC.

Details on this clonotype: One base away lies a much larger clone, so this may be a sequencing read error. The chain employs TRBV5-1 and TRBJ2-5, with TRBD2 matching over 11 bases. Germline values: CDR1 SGHRS, CDR2 YFSETQ. The CDR3 is 15 residues long. Trimming took 2 bases from V and 7 from J; bases not matched to a gene: 7. The CDR3 loop reads CASSFSGGATVTQYF. The CDR3 DNA sequence: TGCGCCAGCAGCTTTAGCGGGGGGGCCACGGTGACCCAGTACTTC.

Of note for this clonotype: Germline and junction disagree at one end, which may indicate a read error. V gene TRBV11-2 combines with J gene TRBJ2-6; 9 positions agree with TRBD1. This CDR3 spans 18 amino acids. The germline V gene has CDR1 SGHAT and CDR2 FQNNGV. The CDR3 region is CPSSARTGDSSGANVLAF. The DNA for the CDR3 is TGTCCCAGCAGCGCAAGGACAGGGGACTCCTCTGGGGCCAACGTCCTGGCTTTC.

The chain has TRBV14 and TRBJ1-5; D gene ambiguous. The V end was cut by 4 bases, the J end by 3 bases, with 7 bases between. The CDR3 sequence is 13 residues long. Germline assignment: CDR1 SGHDN and CDR2 FVKESK. As DNA, the CDR3 is TGTGCCAGCAGCCTGACCCACAATCAGCCCCAGCATTTT. Its translation is CASSLTHNQPQHF.

To note about this clonotype: Sequence at one end of the junction differs from germline and may be a read error. In DNA form, the CDR3 reads TGTACCATCAGTGGGAGGACGGGGGGCCTCTATGGCTACACCTTC. Protein sequence: CTISGRTGGLYGYTF. The V and J genes are TRBV10-3 and TRBJ1-2, with D possibly TRBD1 on 6 matching bases. This CDR3 is 15 amino acids long. Germline assignment: CDR1 ENHRY and CDR2 SYGVKD.

To note about this clonotype: No conserved phenylalanine or tryptophan ends this CDR3, so it is likely a read error. The rearrangement uses TRBV4-2 and TRBJ2-5, with TRBD2 as a possible D gene (7 bases). Trimming cost V 3 bases and J 4 bases, with 21 bases left between them. This CDR3 has 17 amino acids. Germline loops: CDR1 LGHNA, CDR2 YNFKEQ. CDR3 region: CASSQRGPYGGGETQYL. The CDR3 DNA is TGTGCCAGCAGCCAGCGGGGGCCTTACGGGGGAGGAGAGACCCAGTACCTC.

This rearrangement joins TRBV11-2 to TRBJ2-4; D uncertain. Trimming left V 6 bases short and J 8 bases short, with 14 bases between. Germline-derived CDR1 and CDR2 are SGHAT and FQNNGV. The CDR3 length is 13 residues. The CDR3 spells CASSIRHKDIQYF. Here the CDR3 DNA reads TGTGCCAGCAGTATAAGACATAAGGACATTCAGTACTTC.

This clonotype was seen only once. J is TRBJ2-5 and V is TRBV12-3 or TRBV12-4; possible D gene TRBD2, 6 bases. The CDR3 consists of 13 residues. In nucleotides, the CDR3 is TGTGGCAGGGCGGGACTGCATCAAGAGACCCAGTACTTC. It translates to CGRAGLHQETQYF.

There are a few counts of this clonotype. This may be a read error, as it is one base from a much larger clone. The chain links TRBV12-3 or TRBV12-4 to TRBJ2-1, with 8 bases that match TRBD2. The CDR3 totals 15 residues. The J segment lost 5 bases and the V segment lost 3 bases, leaving 6 bases of the junction unmatched. The CDR3 reads CASSLMGLGDNEQFF. CDR3 sequence (DNA): TGTGCCAGCAGTTTGATGGGACTAGGGGACAATGAGCAGTTCTTC.